These 25 T cell receptor beta chains share one sample of origin, sequenced in a study of blood T cell repertoires in COVID-19 (dated by TCRdb to about 2020). Receptor libraries were prepared by the immunoSEQ multiplex PCR assay. Sourced from immuneACCESS, this table was stored by TCRdb with only in-frame sequences that have V and J called. A share of the clones is absent; for the studies checked, an unresolved V gene accounts for under half, and the remainder has no known explanation. In all, the sample holds roughly 42,000 clones, and approximately 92% of those were seen once. Of the sample, about 10% falls within the top ten clones. The specimen sequenced was peripheral blood. Receptors were obtained from a man aged 30 to 45 with active or convalescent COVID-19.

This clone was recorded only once. This chain joins TRBV7-8 and TRBJ2-1; D call uncertain. Looked up from germline, CDR1 is SGHVS and CDR2 is FQNEAQ. Deletions cut 1 base from V and 7 bases from J, with 14 bases between. The CDR3 extends over 15 amino acids. CDR3 residues: CASSLVGGAANEQFF. The CDR3 region has the DNA TGTGCCAGCAGCTTAGTTGGCGGTGCGGCGAATGAGCAGTTCTTC.

This chain links TRBV6-2 or TRBV6-3 with TRBJ2-5; 8 nucleotides line up with TRBD2. CDR1 and CDR2 from the germline V gene are MNHEY and SVGEGT. Trimming cost V 4 bases and J 5 bases; bases outside gene matches: 12. This CDR3 spans 16 amino acids. CDR3 residues: CASSSPAGGRGETQYF. The CDR3 region has the DNA TGTGCCAGCAGTTCTCCTGCGGGAGGCCGGGGCGAGACCCAGTACTTC.

The chain uses TRBV3-1 (or the pseudogene TRBV3-2) and TRBJ2-2; no firm D call. V lost 3 bases and J lost 5, with 13 bases in between. CDR3 length equals 15 residues. In germline, CDR1 is LGHDT, CDR2 YNNKEL (reference sequence). The chain's CDR3 is CASSQVNSKTGELFF. The CDR3 nucleotides read TGTGCCAGCAGCCAGGTTAACAGTAAAACCGGGGAGCTGTTTTTT.

J is TRBJ2-3 and V is TRBV7-9; a possible D gene is TRBD2 (5 bases). Trimming removed 1 base at V and 3 bases at J, with 11 bases between. Germline lookup yields CDR1 SEHNR and CDR2 FQNEAQ (reference sequence). CDR3 length: 15 amino acids. CDR3 amino acids: CASSLVVGETDTQYF. CDR3 DNA: TGTGCCAGCAGCTTAGTTGTCGGGGAGACAGATACGCAGTATTTT.

This clone was seen once. The chain joins TRBV7-2 to TRBJ1-1, with a tentative D call TRBD1 (5 bases). Germline V gene data show CDR1 as SGHTA and CDR2 as FQGNSA. The V end was cut by 1 base, the J end by 10 bases, with 13 bases between. The CDR3 is 13 residues long. The CDR3 here is CASSLEGAKVAFF. The CDR3 DNA follows: TGTGCCAGCAGCTTAGAAGGGGCTAAGGTAGCTTTCTTT.

CDR3 nucleotide sequence: TGTGCCAGCAGTTTATCGGTAGCGGGGGGCTACAATGAGCAGTTCTTC. Its translation: CASSLSVAGGYNEQFF. The chain combines TRBV27 with TRBJ2-1, with TRBD2 identical over 10 bases. The CDR3 has 16 residues. The ends lost 0 bases at V and 3 bases at J; junction bases unmatched: 2. Germline V lookup: CDR1 MNHEY, CDR2 SMNVEV (reference sequence).

The chain uses TRBV7-9 and TRBJ1-2, with D maybe TRBD1 (6 bases). V lost 5 bases, J lost 4 bases, and 8 bases lay in between. The CDR3 loop spans 12 amino acids. Per germline, CDR1 SEHNR and CDR2 FQNEAQ (reference sequence). The CDR3 protein is CASSLQGYGYTF. The DNA of the CDR3 is TGTGCCAGCAGCCTACAGGGCTATGGCTACACCTTC.

This clone was picked up a small number of times. The rearrangement links TRBV18 to TRBJ2-1, with D perhaps matching TRBD1 (6 bases). The CDR3 is 15 residues long. Trimming removed 4 bases at V and 1 base at J, with 11 bases between. The germline gives CDR1 KGHSH, CDR2 LQKENI. CDR3 protein: CASSLQGGSYNEQFF. The CDR3, as DNA: TGTGCCAGCTCACTACAAGGGGGTTCCTACAATGAGCAGTTCTTC.

The genes are TRBV30 and TRBJ2-1, with D unresolved. This CDR3 region has 14 residues. Trimming stripped 7 bases from V and 4 bases from J, with 17 bases between. The germline gives CDR1 GTSNPN, CDR2 SVGIG (reference sequence). CDR3 bases: TGTGCCTACTACCAGAGTCAAAAATACAATGAGCAGTTCTTC. Its protein product is CAYYQSQKYNEQFF.

The CDR3 spells CASSLNWGRGYGYTF. DNA of the CDR3: TGTGCCAGCAGCCTGAATTGGGGGCGAGGCTATGGCTACACCTTC. The gene calls are TRBV27 and TRBJ1-2; D may be TRBD1 (6 bases). V dropped 6 bases and J dropped 4 bases, with 18 bases sitting between them. Germline-derived CDR1 and CDR2 are MNHEY and SMNVEV (reference sequence). The CDR3 is 15 residues long.

This sequence joins TRBV7-2 and TRBJ2-1, with 10 bases identical to TRBD2. V was clipped by 1 base and J by 7 bases; unmatched bases: 7. The V gene's germline CDR1 is SGHTA and CDR2 FQGNSA. This CDR3 has 16 amino acids. This CDR3 is CASSLVLAGQGNEQFF. The CDR3 nucleotides read TGTGCCAGCAGCTTAGTACTAGCGGGGCAGGGGAATGAGCAGTTCTTC.

The chain links TRBV2 to TRBJ1-2; D not certain. Deletions cut 1 base from V and 5 bases from J, with 8 bases between. The CDR3 totals 13 residues. Germline loops: CDR1 SNHLY, CDR2 FYNNEI. The CDR3 loop reads CASSEGRTYGYTF. DNA of the CDR3: TGTGCCAGCAGTGAAGGGCGGACTTATGGCTACACCTTC.

V is TRBV27 and J is TRBJ2-4; tentative D call: TRBD1 (6 bases). V was clipped by 5 bases and J by 5 bases, with 16 bases between them. The germline gives CDR1 MNHEY, CDR2 SMNVEV (reference sequence). This CDR3 contains 15 residues. For the CDR3, the DNA is TGTGCCAGCAGTCAAAGCCGGGACACGGAAAACATTCAGTACTTC. It yields the protein CASSQSRDTENIQYF.

The rearrangement joins TRBV6-6 to TRBJ2-1; 12 bases line up with TRBD2. The junction had 10 bases not matched to a gene; V was cut back by 5 bases and J by 11 bases. Germline V gives CDR1 MNHNY, CDR2 SVGAGI (reference sequence). This CDR3 has 15 amino acids. The CDR3 nucleotides are TGTGCCAGCAGTCCCCTGACTAGCGGGAGAGATAAGCAGTTCTTC. Translating it yields CASSPLTSGRDKQFF.

The chain carries TRBV4-2 and TRBJ2-5; D gene uncertain. CDR3 size: 16 residues. Germline assignment: CDR1 LGHNA and CDR2 YNFKEQ. V was trimmed by 3 bases and J by 1 base, leaving 15 bases between them. CDR3 nucleotides: TGTGCCAGCAGCCATTACCGGGTCCTGACCCAAGAGACCCAGTACTTC. Translation: CASSHYRVLTQETQYF.

The table lists this clone with a few counts. The chain has TRBV4-3 and TRBJ2-6; D perhaps matches TRBD2 (5 bases). V was clipped by 0 bases and J by 4 bases, with 10 bases between them. The germline CDR1 and CDR2 sequences are LGHNA and YSLEER. The CDR3 length is 16 residues. The CDR3 region is CASSQDRGIGANVLTF. CDR3 bases: TGCGCCAGCAGCCAAGATCGAGGGATCGGGGCCAACGTCCTGACTTTC.

V and J are TRBV7-3 and TRBJ2-3, with TRBD2 as a possible D gene (5 bases). The CDR3 runs 16 residues. The germline V and J ends were trimmed by 4 bases and 4 bases, with 18 bases remaining between them. Germline V gene data show CDR1 as SGHTA and CDR2 as FQGTGA. CDR3 amino acids: CASSSHRLGGADTQYF. The CDR3, as DNA: TGTGCCAGCAGCTCCCACCGACTTGGAGGCGCAGATACGCAGTATTTT.

The rearrangement joins TRBV6-5 to TRBJ2-2; 7 nucleotides agree with TRBD1. The CDR3 runs to 14 residues. Germline V gene lookup returns CDR1 MNHEY and CDR2 SVGAGI. V lost 6 bases to trimming and J lost 3 bases; unmatched junction nucleotides: 4. CDR3 residues: CASRRQGDTGELFF. The CDR3, as DNA: TGTGCCAGCAGGAGACAGGGCGACACCGGGGAGCTGTTTTTT.

V is TRBV11-2 and J is TRBJ2-3; 8 bases fit TRBD1. Germline CDR1 is SGHAT and CDR2 is FQNNGV. V was pared by 2 bases and J by 6 bases, with 4 bases of the junction left unmatched. The CDR3 loop spans 14 amino acids. CDR3 coding DNA: TGTGCCAGCAGCTTACACAGGGGGACGGATACGCAGTATTTT. This encodes CASSLHRGTDTQYF. The whole variable domain, remainder taken from reference TRBV11-2 and TRBJ2-3, is EAGVAQSPRYKIIEKRQSVAFWCNPISGHATLYWYQQILGQGPKLLIQFQNNGVVDDSQLPKDRFSAERLKGVDSTLKIQPAKLEDSAVYLCASSLHRGTDTQYFGPGTRLTVL.

J is TRBJ1-1 and V is TRBV6-5, with D possibly being TRBD1 (5 bases). Germline V lookup: CDR1 MNHEY, CDR2 SVGAGI. V was shortened by 7 bases and J by 0 bases, with 12 bases between the two germline ends. The CDR3 contains 14 residues. For the CDR3, the DNA is TGTGCCAGCACCCGGGGGGGGATGAACACTGAAGCTTTCTTT. It is translated as CASTRGGMNTEAFF.

This chain uses TRBV2 with TRBJ2-2, with 12 positions matching TRBD1. After removal of 6 bases from V and 4 bases from J, the junction contained 6 bases not matched to a gene. The CDR3 contains 16 residues. CDR1 is SNHLY, CDR2 FYNNEI, per germline. The CDR3 protein is CASRAGTGGLTGELFF. The DNA for the CDR3 is TGTGCCAGCAGGGCCGGGACAGGGGGCCTCACCGGGGAGCTGTTTTTT.

The rearrangement uses TRBV3-1 (or the pseudogene TRBV3-2) and TRBJ2-1; maybe TRBD2 (5 bases). The CDR3 loop spans 12 amino acids. Germline assignment: CDR1 LGHDT and CDR2 YNNKEL (reference sequence). V dropped 3 bases and J dropped 9 bases, with 9 bases sitting between them. Written as DNA, the CDR3 is TGTGCCAGCAGCCAGGTTGAGGGTGAGCAGTTCTTC. It specifies CASSQVEGEQFF.

The V gene is TRBV19, the J gene TRBJ2-2; 10 positions match TRBD2. This CDR3 comprises 15 residues. Germline assignment: CDR1 LNHDA and CDR2 SQIVND (reference sequence). V shed 1 base and J 6 bases; nucleotides not matched to a gene: 2. The CDR3 nucleotides read TGTGCCAGTAGTATAGCCCTAGCGGGAGCCGGGGAGCTGTTTTTT. Protein sequence: CASSIALAGAGELFF.

The V gene is TRBV9, the J gene TRBJ2-4; 14 bases are shared with TRBD2. In germline, CDR1 is SGDLS, CDR2 YYNGEE. V lost 1 base and J lost 0; bases outside the gene matches: 9. CDR3 length: 20 amino acids. The CDR3 reads CASSVTGTSGSDLAKNIQYF. The CDR3 region has the DNA TGTGCCAGCAGCGTAACCGGGACTAGCGGGAGCGATTTAGCCAAAAACATTCAGTACTTC. The entire variable domain, with the rest obtained from reference TRBV9 and TRBJ2-4, is as follows: DSGVTQTPKHLITATGQRVTLRCSPRSGDLSVYWYQQSLDQGLQFLIQYYNGEERAKGNILERFSAQQFPDLHSELNLSSLELGDSALYFCASSVTGTSGSDLAKNIQYFGAGTRLSVL.

V is TRBV9 and J is TRBJ1-1; 7 bases are shared with TRBD1. Trimming at V came to 6 bases and at J to 1 base, leaving 6 bases not matched to a gene. Germline CDR1 and CDR2: SGDLS and YYNGEE. The CDR3 is made up of 14 amino acids. CDR3 sequence (DNA): TGTGCCAGCACTATTGGGACAGAGAACACTGAAGCTTTCTTT. This translates into CASTIGTENTEAFF.